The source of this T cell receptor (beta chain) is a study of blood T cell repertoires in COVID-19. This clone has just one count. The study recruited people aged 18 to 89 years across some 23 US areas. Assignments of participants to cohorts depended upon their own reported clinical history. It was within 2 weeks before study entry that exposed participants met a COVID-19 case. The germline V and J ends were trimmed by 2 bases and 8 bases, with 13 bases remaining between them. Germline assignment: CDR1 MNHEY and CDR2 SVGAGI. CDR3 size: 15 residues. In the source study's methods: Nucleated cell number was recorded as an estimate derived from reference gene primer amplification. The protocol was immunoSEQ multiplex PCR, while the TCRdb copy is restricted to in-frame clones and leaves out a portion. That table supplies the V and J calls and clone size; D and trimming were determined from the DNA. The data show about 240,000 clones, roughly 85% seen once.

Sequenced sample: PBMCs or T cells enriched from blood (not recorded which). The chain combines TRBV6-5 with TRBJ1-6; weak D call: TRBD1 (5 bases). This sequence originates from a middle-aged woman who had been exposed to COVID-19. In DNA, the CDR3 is TGTGCCAGCAGTTACGGGATCCCGGGGGATTCACCCCTCCACTTT. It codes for CASSYGIPGDSPLHF.